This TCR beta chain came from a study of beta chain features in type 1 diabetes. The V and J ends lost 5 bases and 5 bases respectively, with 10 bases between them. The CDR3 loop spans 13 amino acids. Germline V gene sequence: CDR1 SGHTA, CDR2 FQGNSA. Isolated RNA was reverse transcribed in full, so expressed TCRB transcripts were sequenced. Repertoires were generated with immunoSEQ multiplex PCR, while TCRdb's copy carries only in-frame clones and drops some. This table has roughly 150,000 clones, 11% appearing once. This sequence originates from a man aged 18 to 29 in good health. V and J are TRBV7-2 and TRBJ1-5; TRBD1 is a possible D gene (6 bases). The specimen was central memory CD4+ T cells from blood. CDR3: CASSQDSYQPQHF. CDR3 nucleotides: TGTGCCAGCAGCCAGGACAGCTATCAGCCCCAGCATTTT.